This T cell receptor beta chain was sequenced during a study of blood T cell repertoires in COVID-19. Assay: immunoSEQ multiplex PCR; the TCRdb copy retains only in-frame clones and omits some. The table lists 50,000 to 80,000 clones, more than 65% of them singletons. This clone was seen a few times. Germline values: CDR1 MNHNY, CDR2 SVGAGI (reference sequence). Unmatched junction bases numbered 11, after V lost 7 bases and J lost 3 bases. The CDR3 contains 15 residues. Sequences were obtained from peripheral blood. This TCR came from a woman aged 55-75 years with acute or convalescent COVID-19. This rearrangement joins TRBV6-6 to TRBJ1-1, with 7 positions matching TRBD1. The CDR3 sequence is CASKDPGQGDTEAFF. CDR3 nucleotide sequence: TGTGCCAGCAAAGATCCGGGGCAGGGGGACACTGAAGCTTTCTTT.